This TCR beta chain was identified in a study of CD8 T cells in Susac syndrome. V was trimmed by 3 bases and J by 2 bases, leaving 11 bases between them. The CDR3 contains 14 residues. The germline V gene has CDR1 PRHDT and CDR2 FYEKMQ (reference sequence). Random hexamers were used to reverse transcribe roughly 0.5 to 1 ug of RNA. Using its own MiXCR run on the immunoSEQ multiplex PCR reads, TCRdb lists one record per CDR3 protein. The sample yields about 120,000 distinct CDR3 sequences, approximately 94% seen once. The sample comprised CD4+ T cells from PBMCs. This sequence originates from a human donor with multiple sclerosis. This chain uses TRBV13 with TRBJ2-7; D is undetermined. For the CDR3, the DNA is TGTGCCAGCAGCTTCCGGCCCCTCACCTACGAGCAGTACTTC. This sequence encodes CASSFRPLTYEQYF.